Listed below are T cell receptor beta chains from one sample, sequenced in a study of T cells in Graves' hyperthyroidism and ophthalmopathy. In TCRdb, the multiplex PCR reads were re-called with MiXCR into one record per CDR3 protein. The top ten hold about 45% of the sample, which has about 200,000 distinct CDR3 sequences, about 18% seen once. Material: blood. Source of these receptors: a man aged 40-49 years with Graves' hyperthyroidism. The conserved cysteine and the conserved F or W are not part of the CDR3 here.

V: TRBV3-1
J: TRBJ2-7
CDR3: ASSQGTGAYEQY

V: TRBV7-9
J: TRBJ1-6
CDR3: ASSSGTLEWNSPLH

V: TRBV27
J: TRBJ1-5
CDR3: ASSFLGADSNQPQH

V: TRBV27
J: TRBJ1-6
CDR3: ASSDGQGNSPLH

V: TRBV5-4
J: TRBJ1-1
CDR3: ASSLVQGAAEAF

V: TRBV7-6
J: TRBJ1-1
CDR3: ASSIATGYGYTEAF

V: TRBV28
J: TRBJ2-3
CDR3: ASSPLDSGHFTDTQY

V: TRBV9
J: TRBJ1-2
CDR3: ASSGGPANYGYT

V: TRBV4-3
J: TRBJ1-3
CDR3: ASSQDHVGGQRRLASGNTIY

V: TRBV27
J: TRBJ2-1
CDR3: ASSWTGVSYNEQF

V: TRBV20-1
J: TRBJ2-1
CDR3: SARDPGYNEQF

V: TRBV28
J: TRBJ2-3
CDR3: ASSFALGGADTQY

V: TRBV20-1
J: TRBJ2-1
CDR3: SAPGSGGARDEQF

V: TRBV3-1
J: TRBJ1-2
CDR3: ASSASTAEPLVYGYT

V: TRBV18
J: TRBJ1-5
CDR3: ASSQGEDQPQH

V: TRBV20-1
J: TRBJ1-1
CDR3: SALTGAKNTEAF

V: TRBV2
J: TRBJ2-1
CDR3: ASSDLGSPYNEQF

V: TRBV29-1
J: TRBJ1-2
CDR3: SAVLGQLNYGYT

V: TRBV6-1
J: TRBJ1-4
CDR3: ASRHNRGLNEKLF

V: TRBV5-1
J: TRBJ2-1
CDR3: ASSSTLDEQF

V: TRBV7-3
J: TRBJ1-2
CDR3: ASRTPGSRGYT

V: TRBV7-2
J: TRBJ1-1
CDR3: ASSSGLRAEAF

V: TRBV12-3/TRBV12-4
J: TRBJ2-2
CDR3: ASSLGTGTTGELF

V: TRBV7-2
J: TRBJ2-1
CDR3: ASSPIPLAGDYNEQF

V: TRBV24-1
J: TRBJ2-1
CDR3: ATSDPVGTGNEQF

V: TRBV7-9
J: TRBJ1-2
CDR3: ASSQDREGNYGYT

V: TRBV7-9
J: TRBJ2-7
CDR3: ASSLFAGGNEQY

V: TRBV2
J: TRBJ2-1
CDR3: ASSEEEGKSYNEQF

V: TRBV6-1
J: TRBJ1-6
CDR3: ASREQGFSYNSPLH

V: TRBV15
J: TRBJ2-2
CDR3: ATSSPGQGSTGELF

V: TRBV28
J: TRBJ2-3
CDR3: ASSTLAGGLDTQY

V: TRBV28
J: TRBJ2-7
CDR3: ASNLRGSSSYEQY

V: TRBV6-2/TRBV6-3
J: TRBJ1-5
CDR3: ASSYDRGRNQPQH

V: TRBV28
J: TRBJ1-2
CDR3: ASSLGGAAYGYT

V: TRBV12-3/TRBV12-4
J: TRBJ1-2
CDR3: ASSPGRTRYGYT

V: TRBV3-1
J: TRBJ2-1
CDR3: ASSQELGLAGPSYNEQF

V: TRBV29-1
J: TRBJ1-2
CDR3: SVDRENPYGYT

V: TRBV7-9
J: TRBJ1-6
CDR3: ASSRFGSYNSPLH

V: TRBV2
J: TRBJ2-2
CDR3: ASSDTGELF

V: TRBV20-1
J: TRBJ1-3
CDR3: SARPRGQASGNTIY

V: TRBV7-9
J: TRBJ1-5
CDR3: ASSLVLGEPQH

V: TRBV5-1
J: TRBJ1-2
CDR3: ASSSGPEGDYGYT

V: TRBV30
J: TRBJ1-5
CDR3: AWTRGFDQPQH

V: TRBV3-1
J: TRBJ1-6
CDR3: ASSQDTGENSPLH

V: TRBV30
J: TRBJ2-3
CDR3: AWSVPGVDTQY

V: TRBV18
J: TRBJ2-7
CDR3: ASSDDPGQGAYEQY

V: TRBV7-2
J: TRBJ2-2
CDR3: ASSFKGAMNTGELF

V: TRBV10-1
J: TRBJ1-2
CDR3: ATGLGLDNYGYT

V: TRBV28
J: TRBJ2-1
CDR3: ASRHSGGAENEQF

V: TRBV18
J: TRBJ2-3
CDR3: ASSRTDTQY

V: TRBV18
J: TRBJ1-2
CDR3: ASSERTLNNYGYT